The 20 T cell receptor beta chains reported below all come from one sample, sequenced in a study of identifying expanded T cells in peripheral blood (dated by TCRdb to the late 2010s). The library relied on the immunoSEQ multiplex PCR assay. TCRdb took over this immuneACCESS table, retaining in-frame rearrangements with V and J assigned. Such tables are incomplete; in checked studies, under half of the missing clones stem from an unresolved V gene, and the remainder is unexplained. The sample contains 100,000 or so clones, 75% to 90% of them found a single time. The top ten constitute approximately 16% of the sample. Sequenced material: blood. Every receptor here comes from a person aged 18 to 70 in good health.

The chain recombines TRBV28 with TRBJ2-1; no clear D. This CDR3 contains 12 residues. CDR1 and CDR2 from the germline V gene are MDHEN and SYDVKM. Trimming cost V 2 bases and J 11 bases, with 10 bases left between them. The CDR3 spells CASSLTPSKQFF. CDR3 coding DNA: TGTGCCAGCAGTTTAACACCATCTAAGCAGTTCTTC.

The chain joins TRBV29-1 to TRBJ1-1; no reliable D call. The V end lost 1 base, the J end lost 6 bases, and 6 bases lay between the germline ends. The length of the CDR3 is 11 residues. Germline CDR1 and CDR2: SQVTM and ANQGSEA. CDR3 sequence (DNA): TGCAGCGTTGAAGCGGGAGCTGAAGCTTTCTTT. Amino acid sequence: CSVEAGAEAFF.

The chain links TRBV18 to TRBJ2-7; 7 nucleotides line up with TRBD1. After removal of 3 bases from V and 4 bases from J, the junction contained 12 bases not matched to a gene. The CDR3 is 16 amino acids. The V gene's germline CDR1 is KGHSH and CDR2 LQKENI. CDR3 sequence: CASSPLSSTGWYEQYF. Written as DNA, the CDR3 is TGTGCCAGCTCACCCCTATCCTCGACAGGGTGGTACGAGCAGTACTTC.

This chain uses TRBV9 with TRBJ2-1, with D uncertain. The V end was cut by 0 bases, the J end by 5 bases, with 6 bases between. Looked up from germline, CDR1 is SGDLS and CDR2 is YYNGEE. The CDR3 runs to 13 residues. The chain's CDR3 is CASSVGSDNEQFF. CDR3 DNA sequence: TGTGCCAGCAGCGTAGGGTCGGACAATGAGCAGTTCTTC.

The sample holds one count of this clone. The chain employs TRBV19 and TRBJ2-3, with D unclear. Germline-derived CDR1 and CDR2 are LNHDA and SQIVND (reference sequence). The CDR3 covers 14 residues. Trimming left V 10 bases short and J 1 base short, with 15 bases between. The CDR3 sequence: CATGPLTGTDTQYF. The CDR3 DNA sequence: TGTGCCACCGGACCTCTTACGGGCACAGATACGCAGTATTTT.

The chain combines TRBV4-3 with TRBJ1-4; D may be TRBD1 (5 bases). Germline-derived CDR1 and CDR2 are LGHNA and YSLEER. The CDR3 is 12 residues long. V shed 4 bases and J shed 10 bases, with 10 bases lying between them. CDR3 in DNA: TGCGCCAGCAGCCTCACAGGAACAAAACTGTTTTTT. Amino acid sequence: CASSLTGTKLFF.

V usage is TRBV30 and J usage is TRBJ1-2; the D gene is possibly TRBD1 (6 bases). V was cut by 2 bases and J by 4 bases, with 11 bases left in between. The CDR3 sequence is 13 residues long. Germline CDR1 GTSNPN, CDR2 SVGIG (reference sequence). The CDR3 DNA sequence: TGTGCCTGGAGTTTCGGCAGGGGCTATGGCTACACCTTC. Translated: CAWSFGRGYGYTF.

The genes are TRBV2 and TRBJ2-2; tentative D call: TRBD1 (5 bases). V shed 5 bases and J shed 3 bases, with 13 bases lying between them. CDR1 SNHLY and CDR2 FYNNEI come from the germline V gene. The CDR3 extends over 15 amino acids. CDR3 sequence (DNA): TGTGCCAGCAGTTCCTCAGGGATGGACACCGGGGAGCTGTTTTTT. Translated: CASSSSGMDTGELFF.

V is TRBV7-2 and J is TRBJ2-7; weak D call: TRBD2 (5 bases). This CDR3 has 16 residues. Germline CDR1 is SGHTA and CDR2 is FQGNSA. V lost 1 base to trimming and J lost 1 base, with 14 bases between them. The CDR3 region is CASSLEADSKSYEQYF. CDR3 nucleotide sequence: TGTGCCAGCAGCTTAGAGGCGGACTCGAAGTCCTACGAGCAGTACTTC.

The CDR3 is CASSEPTSGANVLTF. CDR3 in DNA: TGTGCCAGCTCGGAACCAACTTCAGGGGCCAACGTCCTGACTTTC. The chain links TRBV28 to TRBJ2-6; D is ambiguous. The V gene's germline CDR1 is MDHEN and CDR2 SYDVKM. The germline V and J ends were trimmed by 8 bases and 4 bases, with 15 bases remaining between them. There are 15 residues in the CDR3.

DNA for the CDR3: TGTGCCAGCAGCCGATTTACCCGGGAGACCCAGTACTTC. Translated: CASSRFTRETQYF. The rearrangement uses TRBV7-2 and TRBJ2-5; D gene unclear. V lost 5 bases and J lost 5, with 12 bases in between. CDR3 length: 13 amino acids. Germline V gene lookup returns CDR1 SGHTA and CDR2 FQGNSA.

This clone showed up just a few times. The V and J genes are TRBV6-6 and TRBJ2-1; unclear D gene. V lost 6 bases, J lost 9 bases, and 9 bases lay in between. The germline V gene encodes CDR1 MNHNY and CDR2 SVGAGI (reference sequence). The CDR3 sequence is 11 residues long. CDR3 residues: CASSPGREQFF. DNA for the CDR3: TGTGCCAGCAGCCCCGGTCGTGAGCAGTTCTTC.

This chain links TRBV4-3 with TRBJ2-3; perhaps D is TRBD1 or TRBD2 (5 bases each). The V end lost 4 bases, the J end lost 6 bases, and 20 bases lay between the germline ends. This CDR3 is built from 16 residues. CDR1 and CDR2 (germline): LGHNA, YSLEER. The CDR3: CASSLRSSRDGDTQYF. The CDR3 coding sequence is TGCGCCAGCAGCCTCCGTTCGTCTCGGGACGGGGATACGCAGTATTTT.

The CDR3 reads CASSPVGGLDTQYF. Here the CDR3 DNA reads TGTGCCAGCAGCCCCGTGGGGGGCCTGGATACGCAGTATTTT. The gene calls are TRBV4-2 and TRBJ2-3; D might be TRBD1 or TRBD2, each matching 6 bases. V was clipped by 4 bases and J by 6 bases, with 14 bases between them. Looked up from germline, CDR1 is LGHNA and CDR2 is YNFKEQ. The CDR3 runs to 14 residues.

The chain links TRBV6-5 to TRBJ2-7, with D possibly TRBD1 on 6 matching bases. CDR1 and CDR2 (germline): MNHEY, SVGAGI. Trimming took off 6 bases at V and 9 bases at J, with 15 bases between the two ends. The CDR3 totals 12 residues. In nucleotides, the CDR3 is TGTGCCAGCAGCAACTACAGGGAAGCGCAGTACTTC. It specifies CASSNYREAQYF.

The chain links TRBV6-5 to TRBJ2-7, with D tentatively TRBD2 (6 bases). The CDR3 contains 15 residues. V lost 6 bases and J lost 2, with 17 bases in between. The germline V gene encodes CDR1 MNHEY and CDR2 SVGAGI. CDR3 in amino acids: CASRISGTRAYEQYF. The CDR3 nucleotides are TGTGCCAGCAGGATCTCCGGGACTCGCGCCTACGAGCAGTACTTC.

This chain uses TRBV7-6 with TRBJ1-5, with D perhaps TRBD1 (6 bases). V lost 3 bases and J lost 7, with 10 bases in between. CDR3 length: 13 amino acids. Germline V gene sequence: CDR1 SGHVS, CDR2 FNYEAQ. The CDR3 spells CASSFGGRQPQHF. The CDR3 nucleotides read TGTGCCAGCAGCTTCGGGGGGCGGCAGCCCCAGCATTTT. The variable domain in full, with the rest retrieved from reference TRBV7-6 and TRBJ1-5, is GAGVSQSPRYKVTKRGQDVALRCDPISGHVSLYWYRQALGQGPEFLTYFNYEAQQDKSGLPNDRFSAERPEGSISTLTIQRTEQRDSAMYRCASSFGGRQPQHFGDGTRLSIL.

The V call is TRBV5-4, the J call TRBJ2-3, with D possibly TRBD2 on 6 matching bases. Germline V gene data show CDR1 as SGHNT and CDR2 as YYREEE (reference sequence). V dropped 1 base and J dropped 1 base, with 10 bases sitting between them. CDR3 size: 15 residues. CDR3 bases: TGTGCCAGCAGCTTGAAGGTAGCGGGCACAGATACGCAGTATTTT. This encodes CASSLKVAGTDTQYF.

V gene TRBV7-2 combines with J gene TRBJ1-6; 7 nucleotides agree with TRBD1. V shed 5 bases, J shed 9 bases, and the junction held 7 bases outside the gene matches. Germline V gives CDR1 SGHTA, CDR2 FQGNSA. CDR3 length equals 14 residues. The CDR3 DNA sequence: TGTGCCAGCAGCCCTGACAGGGAGGGTTCACCCCTCCACTTT. Translation: CASSPDREGSPLHF. Filled out from reference TRBV7-2 and TRBJ1-6, the complete variable domain reads GAGVSQSPSNKVTEKGKDVELRCDPISGHTALYWYRQSLGQGLEFLIYFQGNSAPDKSGLPSDRFSAERTGGSVSTLTIQRTQQEDSAVYLCASSPDREGSPLHFGNGTRLTVT.

V and J are TRBV11-3 and TRBJ2-1, with 10 bases identical to TRBD2. Germline V gene lookup returns CDR1 SGHNT and CDR2 YENEEA. The CDR3 is 20 amino acids. J was trimmed by 0 bases and V by 7 bases; bases with no gene match: 18. CDR3 residues: CASIAEGVLAGASSYNEQFF. The CDR3 bases are TGTGCCAGCATCGCTGAGGGGGTTCTAGCGGGGGCGAGCTCCTACAATGAGCAGTTCTTC.